This T cell receptor beta chain was obtained from a study of control samples from healthy donors and cancer patients. Germline CDR1 LGHNA, CDR2 YNFKEQ. There are 19 residues in the CDR3. V shed 1 base and J 1 base; nucleotides not matched to a gene: 15. Profiled with immunoSEQ multiplex PCR; TCRdb holds only in-frame clones, not every one. Here the sample spans around 100,000 clones, roughly 91% being singletons. The gene calls are TRBV4-2 and TRBJ1-1; 7 nucleotides agree with TRBD1. Sequencing was performed on PBMCs. This clonotype originated in a man in his 60s with lung cancer. The CDR3 is CASSQAIGFFEGANTEAFF. CDR3 sequence (DNA): TGTGCCAGCAGCCAAGCTATCGGGTTTTTTGAGGGGGCGAACACTGAAGCTTTCTTT.